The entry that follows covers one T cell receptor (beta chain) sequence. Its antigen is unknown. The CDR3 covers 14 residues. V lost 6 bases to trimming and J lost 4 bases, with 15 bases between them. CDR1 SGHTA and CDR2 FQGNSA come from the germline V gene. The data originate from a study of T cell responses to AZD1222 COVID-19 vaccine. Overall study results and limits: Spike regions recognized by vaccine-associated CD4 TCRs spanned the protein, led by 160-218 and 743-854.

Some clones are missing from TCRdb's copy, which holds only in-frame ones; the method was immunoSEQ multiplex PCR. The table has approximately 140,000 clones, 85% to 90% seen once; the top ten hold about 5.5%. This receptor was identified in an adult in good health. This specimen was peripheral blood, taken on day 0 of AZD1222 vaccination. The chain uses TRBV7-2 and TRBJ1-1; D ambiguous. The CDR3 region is CASSQFSESTEAFF. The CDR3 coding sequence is TGTGCCAGCAGTCAATTTTCGGAAAGCACTGAAGCTTTCTTT.